The T cell receptor (beta chain) described here comes from a study of long-term antiretroviral therapy in people with HIV. Germline assignment: CDR1 MDHEN and CDR2 SYDVKM. Trimming stripped 4 bases from V and 3 bases from J, with 4 bases between. This CDR3 has 11 residues. immunoSEQ v3.0 was run at survey level. Assay used: immunoSEQ multiplex PCR; TCRdb lists only in-frame clones, some missing. The table has 7,500 to 8,500 clones, roughly 80% seen once; the top ten hold about 14%. This specimen was unsorted PBMCs, taken about 2.5 years before starting antiretroviral therapy. The rearrangement joins TRBV28 to TRBJ2-7, with D unresolved. This receptor was identified in a man aged 35-49 years with HIV. The CDR3: CASSSGYEQYF. The CDR3 nucleotides are TGTGCCAGCAGTTCGGGCTACGAGCAGTACTTC. Full variable domain (rest looked up from reference TRBV28 and TRBJ2-7): DVKVTQSSRYLVKRTGEKVFLECVQDMDHENMFWYRQDPGLGLRLIYFSYDVKMKEKGDIPEGYSVSREKKERFSLILESASTNQTSMYLCASSSGYEQYFGPGTRLTVT.